The TCR beta chain under discussion was sequenced for a study of early T cells in non-severe SARS-CoV-2 infection. Findings and limits, study-wide: Private and CD4 specificities were missed by VDJdb matching, which favored anti-spike CD8 responses.

This clonotype was detected a few times. Its antigen remains unidentified. MiXCR, run by TCRdb on the 5' RACE reads, gives a single entry per CDR3 protein. Of 86,000 or so distinct CDR3 sequences listed, roughly 5.7% were seen once; the top ten hold under 10%. V shed 4 bases and J 2 bases; nucleotides not matched to a gene: 9. Germline-derived CDR1 and CDR2 are MGHRA and YSYEKL. This CDR3 has 16 residues. The clonotype originates from an adult who was a healthcare worker with PCR-confirmed SARS-CoV-2 infection or an uninfected control (not recorded which). What was sequenced was whole blood. The V call is TRBV4-1, the J call TRBJ2-7; TRBD1 matches 9 bases. The CDR3 nucleotides are TGCGCCAGCAGCCGAGAAGGACAGGGGATCCCCTACGAGCAGTACTTC. The encoded protein is CASSREGQGIPYEQYF.